This TCR beta chain is drawn from a study of CD8 T cells in Susac syndrome. TEMRA cells were FACS-enriched, unlike CD8+ and CD4+ T cells, which were negatively isolated. About 0.5 to 1 ug RNA was reverse transcribed with random hexamers. Across 54 Vbeta and 13 Jbeta, TCR beta CDR3 was amplified with immunoSEQ multiplex PCR. TCRdb processed the immunoSEQ multiplex PCR reads anew with MiXCR; each CDR3 protein has one entry. The repertoire has around 160,000 distinct CDR3 sequences, 93% of them found once; the top ten carry just over 0.13%. Trimming took 5 bases from V and 8 from J, leaving 14 bases between them. From germline, CDR1 is SGDLS and CDR2 YYNGEE. This CDR3 is built from 13 residues.

The receptor was isolated from a human donor in good health. The V and J genes are TRBV9 and TRBJ2-4, with D maybe TRBD2 (5 bases). Material for sequencing was CD4+ T cells from PBMCs. The CDR3 sequence: CASSPGGQDIQYF. The CDR3 DNA reads TGTGCCAGCAGTCCCGGCGGGCAGGACATTCAGTACTTC. The complete variable domain, with remaining parts taken from reference TRBV9 and TRBJ2-4, reads DSGVTQTPKHLITATGQRVTLRCSPRSGDLSVYWYQQSLDQGLQFLIQYYNGEERAKGNILERFSAQQFPDLHSELNLSSLELGDSALYFCASSPGGQDIQYFGAGTRLSVL.